A selection of T cell receptor beta chains follows, all from one sample in a study of cytomegalovirus exposure and HLA in healthy donors. This table comes from immunoSEQ multiplex PCR, and its TCRdb copy is limited to in-frame clones, with some not included. The sample shows around 140,000 clones, approximately 8.9% of them seen only once. Sample: PBMCs. Receptor source: a woman aged 40-49 years in good health and CMV-seropositive. Each CDR3 is given with its conserved first and last residue. D genes are given only for firm matches. For some rows the clone size is stated as once, few or many, or as a class when expanded; others skip it.

>few|TRBD1|TRBV11-3|TRBJ1-1
CASSLDPSDRTEAFF
TGTGCCAGCAGCTTAGACCCCTCGGACAGGACTGAAGCTTTCTTT
>-|-|TRBV27|TRBJ2-5
CASSPLTGLLQETQYF
TGTGCCAGCAGTCCCCTGACAGGTCTACTCCAAGAGACCCAGTACTTC
>-|TRBD2|TRBV15|TRBJ2-1
CATSRGVGSGGAYNEQFF
TGTGCCACCAGCAGAGGCGTCGGGAGCGGGGGGGCCTACAATGAGCAGTTCTTC
>-|-|TRBV6-5|TRBJ2-7
CASSYSTDSYEQYF
TGTGCCAGCAGTTACTCGACGGACTCCTACGAGCAGTACTTC
>few|TRBD1|TRBV14|TRBJ1-6
CASSQYAPGQGSQNSPLHF
TGTGCCAGCAGCCAATATGCTCCGGGACAGGGGTCTCAAAATTCACCCCTCCACTTT
>-|-|TRBV18|TRBJ1-1
CASSLTGSLTELNTEAFF
TGTGCCAGCTCACTAACCGGGAGTCTCACAGAATTGAACACTGAAGCTTTCTTT
>-|TRBD1|TRBV7-9|TRBJ1-4
CASSSSGTGVEKLFF
TGTGCCAGCAGCTCATCCGGGACAGGGGTGGAAAAACTGTTTTTT
>few|TRBD1|TRBV6-5|TRBJ2-2
CASSPGTGTGELFF
TGTGCCAGCAGCCCCGGGACAGGGACCGGGGAGCTGTTTTTT
>few|-|TRBV10-1|TRBJ2-3
CASSSRQESTDTQYF
TGCGCCAGCAGTTCCCGACAGGAAAGCACAGATACGCAGTATTTT
>few|-|TRBV6-6|TRBJ1-1
CASSYAAQANTEAFF
TGTGCCAGCAGCTACGCGGCACAGGCAAACACTGAAGCTTTCTTT
>-|TRBD1|TRBV6-6|TRBJ2-7
CASANPRGRKGYEQYF
TGTGCCAGCGCCAACCCCAGGGGGCGCAAGGGCTACGAGCAGTACTTC
>few|TRBD2|TRBV10-3|TRBJ2-3
CAISESLAGEHTDTQYF
TGTGCCATCAGTGAGTCGCTAGCGGGGGAACACACAGATACGCAGTATTTT
>few|TRBD1|TRBV7-8|TRBJ1-2
CASSLGETGLGGYTF
TGTGCCAGCAGCTTAGGGGAGACAGGGCTAGGTGGCTACACCTTC
>-|-|TRBV2|TRBJ2-2
CASSEVGVTGELFF
TGTGCCAGCAGTGAAGTAGGAGTCACCGGGGAGCTGTTTTTT
>-|-|TRBV14|TRBJ1-2
CASSQEIQNYGYTF
TGTGCCAGCAGCCAAGAAATACAGAATTATGGCTACACCTTC
>few|TRBD1|TRBV7-9|TRBJ2-5
CASSPQGAGGPQETQYF
TGTGCCAGCAGTCCCCAGGGCGCAGGGGGACCTCAAGAGACCCAGTACTTC
>few|-|TRBV4-1|TRBJ1-3
CASSLGGQSGNTIYF
TGCGCCAGCAGCCTAGGGGGACAATCTGGAAACACCATATATTTT
>few|TRBD2|TRBV7-3|TRBJ2-6
CASSSGGSGANVLTF
TGTGCCAGCAGCTCGGGGGGGTCTGGGGCCAACGTCCTGACTTTC
>-|TRBD1|TRBV5-1|TRBJ2-2
CASSLTGGVDGELFF
TGCGCCAGCAGCTTAACAGGGGGAGTGGACGGGGAGCTGTTTTTT
>few|-|TRBV5-5|TRBJ2-3
CASSSFATADTQYF
TGTGCCAGCAGCTCCTTCGCAACAGCAGATACGCAGTATTTT
>-|-|TRBV6-1|TRBJ2-2
CASNPLTNTGELFF
TGTGCCAGCAATCCACTTACGAACACCGGGGAGCTGTTTTTT
>few|-|TRBV5-4|TRBJ2-5
CASSGGGFETQYF
TGTGCCAGCAGCGGGGGGGGCTTCGAGACCCAGTACTTC
>-|-|TRBV6-1|TRBJ1-5
CASSEPGNQPQHF
TGTGCCAGCAGTGAGCCAGGGAATCAGCCCCAGCATTTT
>few|TRBD1|TRBV6-4|TRBJ2-7
CASSELQGEVYEQYF
TGTGCCAGCAGTGAGCTACAGGGGGAGGTCTACGAGCAGTACTTC
>few|-|TRBV6-5|TRBJ1-2
CASSYGGSEVYGYTF
TGTGCCAGCAGTTATGGGGGCTCCGAAGTCTATGGCTACACCTTC
>many|-|TRBV6-1|TRBJ1-1
CASSEAGHRTFSFEAFF
TGTGCCAGCAGTGAAGCGGGGCACCGGACGTTCAGTTTTGAAGCTTTCTTT
>-|TRBD1|TRBV5-1|TRBJ1-2
CASSDAQGAGGYTF
TGCGCCAGCAGCGACGCACAGGGGGCTGGCGGCTACACCTTC
>-|-|TRBV9|TRBJ1-2
CASSGRGGYTF
TGTGCCAGCAGCGGTCGAGGGGGCTACACCTTC
>few|TRBD1|TRBV12-5|TRBJ1-1
CASGLSADRANTEAFF
TGTGCTAGTGGTTTGTCCGCGGACAGGGCTAACACTGAAGCTTTCTTT
>-|TRBD2|TRBV7-2|TRBJ2-3
CASSSSSGSTDTQYF
TGTGCCAGCAGCTCATCTAGCGGGAGCACAGATACGCAGTATTTT
>-|-|TRBV15|TRBJ1-2
CATSTTATYGYTF
TGTGCCACCAGTACGACAGCCACCTATGGCTACACCTTC
>few|-|TRBV5-1|TRBJ2-2
CASSFPAANTGELFF
TGCGCCAGCAGCTTCCCAGCGGCGAACACCGGGGAGCTGTTTTTT
>-|TRBD2|TRBV4-1|TRBJ2-3
CASSLSSGGPTATQYF
TGCGCCAGCAGCTTATCTAGCGGGGGGCCGACAGCTACGCAGTATTTT
>few|-|TRBV7-2|TRBJ2-3
CASSSHTDTQYF
TGTGCCAGCAGCTCCCACACAGATACGCAGTATTTT
>few|TRBD1|TRBV10-1|TRBJ2-5
CASSLRQGPQETQYF
TGCGCCAGCTCACTTCGACAGGGCCCACAGGAGACCCAGTACTTC
>-|-|TRBV2|TRBJ1-2
CASTFDLAGGGYTF
TGTGCCAGCACCTTTGACTTAGCCGGAGGTGGCTACACCTTC
>few|-|TRBV6-5|TRBJ1-1
CASSYGPITFF
TGTGCCAGCAGTTACGGGCCCATAACCTTCTTT
>few|-|TRBV18|TRBJ1-1
CASSRQPVNTEAFF
TGTGCCAGCTCACGACAGCCAGTGAACACTGAAGCTTTCTTT
>few|TRBD2|TRBV7-9|TRBJ2-2
CASRRSGGASGELFF
TGTGCCAGCCGACGTAGCGGGGGGGCCTCCGGGGAGCTGTTTTTT
>-|-|TRBV5-6|TRBJ2-3
CASSLKAGAYSTDTQYF
TGTGCCAGCAGCTTGAAGGCAGGGGCTTATAGCACAGATACGCAGTATTTT
>-|TRBD1|TRBV7-9|TRBJ1-2
CASSSGTGIDGYTF
TGTGCCAGCAGCTCCGGGACAGGGATCGATGGCTACACCTTC
>-|TRBD2|TRBV6-5|TRBJ2-5
CASSSGTSGASLYF
TGTGCCAGCAGTTCCGGGACTAGCGGGGCCTCTCTTTACTTC
>-|-|TRBV7-2|TRBJ2-3
CASSPGGDTQYF
TGTGCCAGCAGCCCCGGGGGTGATACGCAGTATTTT
>-|TRBD1|TRBV6-1|TRBJ1-2
CASRGTGGFIGYTF
TGTGCCAGCAGGGGGACAGGGGGGTTTATAGGCTACACCTTC
>-|TRBD1|TRBV7-2|TRBJ2-1
CASIRDRGGWNEQFF
TGTGCCAGCATCCGGGACAGGGGGGGTTGGAATGAGCAGTTCTTC
>-|-|TRBV11-2|TRBJ1-1
CASSSQQNTEAFF
TGTGCCAGCAGCTCACAGCAGAACACTGAAGCTTTCTTT
>few|-|TRBV6-5|TRBJ1-6
CASSRGGADSPLHF
TGTGCCAGCAGTCGGGGGGGAGCGGATTCACCCCTCCACTTT